This T cell receptor (beta chain) was captured in a study of blood T cell repertoires in COVID-19. Whole-study context: Collection of acute and convalescent COVID-19 samples took place in the United States, Italy and Spain. In each case, the material was cDNA or gDNA derived from T cells, B-cell-depleted T cells, or PBMCs.

The germline gives CDR1 MGHRA, CDR2 YSYEKL. Trimming removed 2 bases from V and 0 bases from J; junction bases left unmatched: 2. CDR3 length: 15 amino acids. Assay: immunoSEQ multiplex PCR; the TCRdb copy retains only in-frame clones and omits some. This sample has 200,000 to 250,000 clones, with 88% found just once. V and J are TRBV4-1 and TRBJ2-3; 7 positions agree with TRBD2. The TCR was taken from a woman aged 55-69 years with acute or convalescent COVID-19. Sequenced: peripheral blood. The CDR3 nucleotides read TGCGCCAGCAGCCAATTCGGGGGGAGCACAGATACGCAGTATTTT. Protein product: CASSQFGGSTDTQYF.